Listed below are T cell receptor beta chains from one sample, sequenced in a study of monozygotic twins with inflammatory bowel disease. No DNA is given; TCRdb re-called the 5' RACE reads and lists each CDR3 protein once. The data show 400,000 or so distinct CDR3 sequences, and the top ten clones hold 2.4%. The sequencing sample was made of blood. The source of these receptors is a human donor with ulcerative colitis or Crohn's disease, or a healthy co-twin of an affected twin (not recorded which). Both conserved end residues are part of each CDR3. Fields, in order: J gene, V gene, CDR3 protein.

TRBJ1-2,TRBV7-2,CASSLRMNYGYTF
TRBJ1-4,TRBV29-1,CSVASYNEKLFF
TRBJ2-6,TRBV5-1,CASSLNFGDWTTSSGANVLTF
TRBJ2-1,TRBV20-1,CSAPTRREGREQFF
TRBJ2-5,TRBV14,CASSQDTSGRTRPPETQYF
TRBJ1-2,TRBV14,CASSYYDRGDGYTF
TRBJ2-1,TRBV20-1,CSVPARTKEYNEQFF
TRBJ2-5,TRBV24-1,CATSPSGNQETQYF
TRBJ1-4,TRBV3-1,CASSPRGQGAEKLFF
TRBJ2-2,TRBV5-4,CASSLKGQTNTGELFF
TRBJ1-5,TRBV20-1,CSARRYSGMQPQHF
TRBJ2-5,TRBV11-2,CASSLTGTSGETQYF